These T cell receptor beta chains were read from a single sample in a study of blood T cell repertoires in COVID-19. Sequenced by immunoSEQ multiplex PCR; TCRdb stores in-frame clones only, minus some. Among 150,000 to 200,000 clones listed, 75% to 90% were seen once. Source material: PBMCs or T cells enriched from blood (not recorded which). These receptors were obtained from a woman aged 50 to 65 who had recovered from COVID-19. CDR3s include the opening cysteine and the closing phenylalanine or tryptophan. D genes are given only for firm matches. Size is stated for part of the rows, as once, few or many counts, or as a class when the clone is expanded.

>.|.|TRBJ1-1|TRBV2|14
CASSEYSMNTEAFF
TGTGCCAGCAGTGAATACAGCATGAACACTGAAGCTTTCTTT
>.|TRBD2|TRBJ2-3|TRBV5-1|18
CASSWSGGSGSSADTQYF
TGCGCCAGCAGCTGGAGCGGGGGTAGCGGGAGCTCCGCAGATACGCAGTATTTT
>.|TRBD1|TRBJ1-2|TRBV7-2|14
CASSTRQGAEGYTF
TGTGCCAGCAGCACAAGACAGGGGGCGGAAGGCTACACCTTC
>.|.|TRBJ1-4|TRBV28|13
CASQGRLNEKLFF
TGTGCCAGCCAGGGGCGGCTTAATGAAAAACTGTTTTTT
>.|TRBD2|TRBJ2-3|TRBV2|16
CASSEGRGGFTDTQYF
TGTGCCAGCAGTGAAGGCCGGGGGGGGTTCACAGATACGCAGTATTTT
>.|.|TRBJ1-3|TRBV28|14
CASSSNTGMNTIYF
TGTGCCAGCAGCAGTAACACAGGGATGAACACCATATATTTT
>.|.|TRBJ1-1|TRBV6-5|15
CASSKGTGMNTEAFF
TGTGCCAGCTCGAAGGGAACAGGGATGAACACTGAAGCTTTCTTT
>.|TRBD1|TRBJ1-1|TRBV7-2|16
CASSLGTASMNTEAFF
TGTGCCAGCAGCTTGGGGACAGCTTCTATGAACACTGAAGCTTTCTTT
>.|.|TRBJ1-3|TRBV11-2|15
CASSPGSSSGNTIYF
TGTGCCAGCAGCCCAGGGTCGAGCTCTGGAAACACCATATATTTT
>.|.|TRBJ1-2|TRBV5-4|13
CASSFTGPYGYTF
TGTGCCAGCAGCTTTACAGGTCCCTATGGCTACACCTTC
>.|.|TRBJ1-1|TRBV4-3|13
CASSPLQNTEAFF
TGCGCCAGCAGTCCTTTACAGAACACTGAAGCTTTCTTT
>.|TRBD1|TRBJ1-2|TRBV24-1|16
CATSDRTGRGDYGYTF
TGTGCCACCAGTGATCGGACAGGGAGAGGGGACTATGGCTACACCTTC
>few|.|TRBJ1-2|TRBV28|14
CASSWQGPRLGYTF
TGTGCCAGCAGCTGGCAGGGGCCTCGCCTCGGCTACACCTTC
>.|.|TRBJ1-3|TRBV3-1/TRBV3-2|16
CASSQDWADSGNTIYF
TGTGCCAGCAGCCAAGATTGGGCAGACTCTGGAAACACCATATATTTT
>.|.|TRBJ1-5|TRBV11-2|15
CASSSEGDSNQPQHF
TGTGCCAGCAGCTCTGAGGGGGACAGCAATCAGCCCCAGCATTTT
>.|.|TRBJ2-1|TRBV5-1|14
CASSLSYQGYEQFF
TGCGCCAGCAGCTTATCCTACCAGGGCTATGAGCAGTTCTTC
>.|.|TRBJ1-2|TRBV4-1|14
CASSQDRGSVGYTF
TGCGCCAGCAGCCAAGATCGGGGTTCGGTTGGCTACACCTTC
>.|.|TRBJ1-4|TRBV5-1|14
CASSLEGGNEKLFF
TGCGCCAGCAGCTTAGAGGGAGGGAATGAAAAACTGTTTTTT
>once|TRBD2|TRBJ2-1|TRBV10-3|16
CAISFPGGGINNEQFF
TGTGCCATCAGTTTCCCGGGGGGGGGCATCAACAATGAGCAGTTCTTC
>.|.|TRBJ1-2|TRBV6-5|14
CASSNWGGVYGYTF
TGTGCCAGCAGTAATTGGGGAGGGGTATATGGCTACACCTTC
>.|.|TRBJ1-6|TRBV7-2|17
CASSLAGRGRVRSPLHF
TGTGCCAGCAGCTTAGCTGGGAGGGGCAGGGTGAGGTCACCCCTCCACTTT
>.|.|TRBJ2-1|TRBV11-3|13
CASSSATGFEQFF
TGTGCCAGCAGCTCCGCGACGGGGTTTGAGCAGTTCTTC
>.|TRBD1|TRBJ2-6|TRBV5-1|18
CASSLVPGQGSGANVLTF
TGCGCCAGCAGCTTGGTCCCGGGACAGGGTTCAGGGGCCAACGTCCTGACTTTC
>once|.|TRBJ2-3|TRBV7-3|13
CASSYTGTDTQYF
TGTGCCAGCAGCTACACAGGCACAGATACGCAGTATTTT
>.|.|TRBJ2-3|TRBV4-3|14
CASSQAWETYTQYF
TGCGCCAGCAGCCAAGCCTGGGAGACTTATACGCAGTATTTT
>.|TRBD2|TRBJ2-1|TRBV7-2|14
CASSSRDYLNEQFF
TGTGCCAGCAGCTCCCGGGACTACCTCAATGAGCAGTTCTTC
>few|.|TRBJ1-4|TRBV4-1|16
CASSQDPAGFNEKLFF
TGCGCCAGCAGCCAAGATCCGGCGGGGTTCAATGAAAAACTGTTTTTT
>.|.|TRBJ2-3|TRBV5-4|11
CASSSTDTQYF
TGTGCCAGCAGCTCGACAGATACGCAGTATTTT
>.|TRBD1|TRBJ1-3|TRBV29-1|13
CSVTQGAGNTIYF
TGCAGCGTTACCCAGGGGGCTGGAAACACCATATATTTT
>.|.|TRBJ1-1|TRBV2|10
CASSYSGAFF
TGTGCCAGCAGTTACAGTGGGGCTTTCTTT
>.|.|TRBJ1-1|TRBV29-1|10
CSVMNTEAFF
TGCAGCGTCATGAACACTGAAGCTTTCTTT
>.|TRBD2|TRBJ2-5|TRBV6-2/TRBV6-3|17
CASSSGLAGGRRKTQYF
TGTGCCAGCAGTTCGGGACTAGCGGGGGGGCGTCGGAAGACCCAGTACTTC
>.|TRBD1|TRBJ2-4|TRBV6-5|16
CASSYSTLTGKNIQYF
TGTGCCAGCAGTTACTCTACTCTGACAGGGAAAAACATTCAGTACTTC
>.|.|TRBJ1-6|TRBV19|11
CAPERNSPLHF
TGTGCCCCCGAACGGAATTCACCCCTCCACTTT
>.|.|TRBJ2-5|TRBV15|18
CATSKRFDRARSEETQYF
TGTGCCACCAGCAAGCGGTTCGATCGGGCCCGATCCGAAGAGACCCAGTACTTC
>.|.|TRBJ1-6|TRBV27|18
CASSPDRLLSSYNSPLHF
TGTGCCAGCAGTCCCGACAGGCTATTGAGCTCCTATAATTCACCCCTCCACTTT
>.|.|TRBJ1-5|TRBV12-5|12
CASAQGGQPQHF
TGTGCTAGTGCCCAAGGGGGACAGCCCCAGCATTTT
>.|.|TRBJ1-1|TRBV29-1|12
CSALTTRAEAFF
TGCAGCGCACTTACGACCCGGGCTGAAGCTTTCTTT
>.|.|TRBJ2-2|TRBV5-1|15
CASSFDRSNTGELFF
TGCGCCAGCAGCTTCGACAGGTCCAACACCGGGGAGCTGTTTTTT
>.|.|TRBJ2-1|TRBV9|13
CASSVQGYNEQFF
TGTGCCAGCAGCGTACAGGGATACAATGAGCAGTTCTTC
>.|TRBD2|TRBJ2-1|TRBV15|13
CATSGLAGNEQFF
TGTGCCACCAGCGGCCTAGCGGGAAATGAGCAGTTCTTC
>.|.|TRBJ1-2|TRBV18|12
CASSPPAGPYTF
TGTGCCAGCTCACCACCGGCAGGGCCGTACACCTTC
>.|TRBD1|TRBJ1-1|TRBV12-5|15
CASGLVTGDLSEAFF
TGTGCTAGTGGTTTGGTAACAGGGGATCTATCGGAAGCTTTCTTT
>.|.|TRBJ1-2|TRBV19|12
CASSKRTDGYTF
TGTGCCAGTAGTAAGCGGACGGATGGCTACACCTTC
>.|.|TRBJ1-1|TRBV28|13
CASASRGRTEAFF
TGTGCCAGCGCCTCCAGGGGTCGAACTGAAGCTTTCTTT
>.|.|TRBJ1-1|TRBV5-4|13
CASSWNRRTEAFF
TGTGCCAGCAGCTGGAATAGGAGGACTGAAGCTTTCTTT
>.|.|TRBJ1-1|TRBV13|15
CASSLGGLMNTEAFF
TGTGCCAGCAGCCTGGGTGGACTCATGAACACTGAAGCTTTCTTT
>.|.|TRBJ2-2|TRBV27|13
CASSLYIAGELFF
TGTGCCAGCAGTTTATATATTGCCGGGGAGCTGTTTTTT
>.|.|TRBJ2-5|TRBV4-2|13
CASSPRIQETQYF
TGTGCCAGCAGCCCGCGGATCCAAGAGACCCAGTACTTC
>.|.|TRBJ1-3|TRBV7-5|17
CARSPGTGSCSGNTIYF
TGTGCCAGAAGCCCCGGGACAGGGAGCTGCTCTGGAAACACCATATATTTT
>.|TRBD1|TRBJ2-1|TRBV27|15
CASSPGTGAYNEQFF
TGTGCCAGCAGTCCCGGGACAGGTGCCTACAATGAGCAGTTCTTC
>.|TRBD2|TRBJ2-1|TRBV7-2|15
CASSPGLAGYGEQFF
TGTGCCAGCAGCCCGGGACTAGCGGGGTACGGTGAGCAGTTCTTC
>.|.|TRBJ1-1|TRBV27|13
CASSSRVPTEAFF
TGTGCCAGCAGTTCCCGGGTCCCCACTGAAGCTTTCTTT
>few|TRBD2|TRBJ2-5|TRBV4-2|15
CASSQDAGGQETQYF
TGTGCCAGCAGCCAAGATGCGGGAGGGCAAGAGACCCAGTACTTC
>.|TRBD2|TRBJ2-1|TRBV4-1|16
CASSQDFSLAGVEQFF
TGCGCCAGCAGCCAAGATTTCTCCCTAGCGGGTGTTGAGCAGTTCTTC
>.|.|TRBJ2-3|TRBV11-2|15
CASSLGWRATDTQYF
TGTGCCAGCAGCTTAGGCTGGCGGGCCACAGATACGCAGTATTTT
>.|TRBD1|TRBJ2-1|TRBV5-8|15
CASSRTGEGDNEQFF
TGTGCCAGCAGCAGGACAGGGGAAGGTGACAATGAGCAGTTCTTC
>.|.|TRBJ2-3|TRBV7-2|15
CASSLEASSTDTQYF
TGTGCCAGCAGCTTAGAAGCGTCTAGCACAGATACGCAGTATTTT